One sample yielded the 15 T cell receptor beta chains listed below, sequenced in a study of blood T cell repertoires in COVID-19. TCRdb's table, derived via immunoSEQ multiplex PCR, lists solely in-frame clones and lacks some. The sample lists 100,000 to 150,000 clones; roughly 90% were seen once. Sequenced material: peripheral blood. These receptor sequences come from a man in his 70s with active COVID-19.

The chain couples TRBV6-5 to TRBJ1-2; D ambiguous. Germline V gives CDR1 MNHEY, CDR2 SVGAGI. This CDR3 has 13 residues. V lost 6 bases to trimming and J lost 2 bases, with 10 bases between them. CDR3: CASREPQNYGYTF. CDR3 DNA: TGTGCCAGCAGGGAGCCGCAGAACTATGGCTACACCTTC.

The chain is built from TRBV7-2 and TRBJ2-2; D possibly corresponds to TRBD1 (5 bases). Germline CDR1 and CDR2: SGHTA and FQGNSA. The V end lost 5 bases, the J end lost 2 bases, and 18 bases lay between the germline ends. The CDR3 extends over 17 amino acids. This chain's CDR3 is CASSPRTSSFNTGELFF. DNA for the CDR3: TGTGCCAGCAGCCCTCGGACATCCTCCTTTAACACCGGGGAGCTGTTTTTT.

This chain uses TRBV25-1 with TRBJ1-4; D is ambiguous. There are 14 residues in the CDR3. The V end was cut by 4 bases, the J end by 4 bases, with 10 bases between. The germline V gene encodes CDR1 MGHDK and CDR2 SYGVNS. In DNA form, the CDR3 reads TGTGCCAGCAGTGGCTGGGCTGATAATGAAAAACTGTTTTTT. Translating it yields CASSGWADNEKLFF. The whole variable domain, remainder taken from reference TRBV25-1 and TRBJ1-4, is EADIYQTPRYLVIGTGKKITLECSQTMGHDKMYWYQQDPGMELHLIHYSYGVNSTEKGDLSSESTVSRIRTEHFPLTLESARPSHTSQYLCASSGWADNEKLFFGSGTQLSVL.

This chain connects TRBV11-2 to TRBJ2-2, with D tentatively TRBD2 (6 bases). V was pared by 2 bases and J by 4 bases, with 8 bases between. From germline, CDR1 is SGHAT and CDR2 FQNNGV. The CDR3 loop spans 14 amino acids. CDR3 in amino acids: CASSLLGGTGELFF. The CDR3 DNA follows: TGTGCCAGCAGCTTATTGGGGGGCACCGGGGAGCTGTTTTTT.

The rearrangement links TRBV19 to TRBJ2-6; 8 bases fit TRBD1. The trim removed 1 base at V and 4 bases at J, leaving 12 bases unmatched. The CDR3 runs 19 residues. CDR1 and CDR2 from the germline V gene are LNHDA and SQIVND (reference sequence). Here the CDR3 DNA reads TGTGCCAGTAGTATAGCCCCGGGACAGGTTGTACGGGGGGCCAACGTCCTGACTTTC. Translation: CASSIAPGQVVRGANVLTF.

The chain carries TRBV9 and TRBJ2-1, with TRBD2 matching 12 bases. Trimming removed 3 bases from V and 6 bases from J; junction bases left unmatched: 4. The CDR3 runs to 15 residues. CDR1 and CDR2 from the germline V gene are SGDLS and YYNGEE. CDR3: CASSATSGRINEQFF. In DNA form, the CDR3 reads TGTGCCAGCAGCGCTACTAGCGGGAGGATCAATGAGCAGTTCTTC.

The table lists this clone with a few counts. CDR3 in DNA: TGTGCCAGCAGTTTACCAGGGAGGTCCTACGAGCAGTACTTC. It translates to CASSLPGRSYEQYF. The chain carries TRBV28 and TRBJ2-7; D possibly corresponds to TRBD2 (6 bases). Trimming removed 2 bases at V and 1 base at J, with 9 bases between. CDR1 is MDHEN, CDR2 SYDVKM, per germline. This CDR3 is built from 14 residues.

This sequence joins TRBV27 and TRBJ1-2; weak D call: TRBD1 (5 bases). CDR1 is MNHEY and CDR2 is SMNVEV in the germline V gene (reference sequence). This CDR3 is built from 14 residues. V gave up 3 bases and J gave up 9 bases, with 17 bases separating them. The CDR3 region is CASSFYRGTSSYTF. The CDR3 DNA reads TGTGCCAGCAGTTTTTACCGGGGGACGAGTAGCTACACCTTC.

The V gene is TRBV18, the J gene TRBJ1-6, with D unclear. V dropped 3 bases and J dropped 5 bases, with 2 bases sitting between them. This CDR3 has 12 residues. Germline CDR1 reads KGHSH; CDR2 reads LQKENI. CDR3 protein: CASSPDNSPLHF. CDR3 sequence (DNA): TGTGCCAGCTCACCCGATAATTCACCCCTCCACTTT.

This sequence joins TRBV7-9 and TRBJ2-2, with TRBD2 matching 7 bases. Germline-derived CDR1 and CDR2 are SEHNR and FQNEAQ (reference sequence). The CDR3 totals 17 residues. V was clipped by 5 bases and J by 4 bases; unmatched bases: 13. CDR3 bases: TGTGCCAGCAGCCACCCGAGGGGAGGCGGGAGCACCGGGGAGCTGTTTTTT. It yields the protein CASSHPRGGGSTGELFF.

The chain employs TRBV18 and TRBJ1-1, with D hard to call. The CDR3 runs to 12 residues. Germline-derived CDR1 and CDR2 are KGHSH and LQKENI. V was cut by 1 base and J by 11 bases, with 11 bases left in between. CDR3 residues: CASSPLAAAAFF. CDR3 coding DNA: TGTGCCAGCTCACCACTTGCAGCGGCCGCTTTCTTT.

This rearrangement joins TRBV2 to TRBJ2-7, with 12 bases that match TRBD2. The germline CDR1 and CDR2 sequences are SNHLY and FYNNEI. The length of the CDR3 is 14 residues. With 6 bases clipped from V and 5 bases from J, the junction kept 5 bases outside the gene matches. CDR3 sequence (DNA): TGTGCCAGCAGGCCTGGACTAGCGGGAAACGAGCAGTACTTC. Its protein is CASRPGLAGNEQYF.

This sequence joins TRBV7-2 and TRBJ1-2, with a weak D call TRBD1 (5 bases). CDR3 length equals 14 residues. Trimming pared 1 base from V and 4 bases from J, leaving 10 bases between. Germline lookup yields CDR1 SGHTA and CDR2 FQGNSA. CDR3 protein: CASSLDRSSYGYTF. In nucleotides, the CDR3 is TGTGCCAGCAGCTTAGACAGGAGCAGCTATGGCTACACCTTC.

The CDR3 spells CASSSGGPNTGELFF. The CDR3 region has the DNA TGTGCCAGCAGCTCAGGGGGCCCGAACACCGGGGAGCTGTTTTTT. The V gene is TRBV6-5, the J gene TRBJ2-2; TRBD1 matches 8 bases. Trimming took 6 bases from V and 0 from J; bases not matched to a gene: 3. Germline V gene data show CDR1 as MNHEY and CDR2 as SVGAGI. The CDR3 sequence is 15 residues long.

The chain has TRBV29-1 and TRBJ1-5; D ambiguous. V was shortened by 6 bases and J by 6 bases, with 15 bases between the two germline ends. CDR1 and CDR2 from the germline V gene are SQVTM and ANQGSEA. This CDR3 contains 13 residues. CDR3 sequence (DNA): TGCAGCGTCGCCCGCGGAGAGGGTCAGCCCCAGCATTTT. This sequence encodes CSVARGEGQPQHF.